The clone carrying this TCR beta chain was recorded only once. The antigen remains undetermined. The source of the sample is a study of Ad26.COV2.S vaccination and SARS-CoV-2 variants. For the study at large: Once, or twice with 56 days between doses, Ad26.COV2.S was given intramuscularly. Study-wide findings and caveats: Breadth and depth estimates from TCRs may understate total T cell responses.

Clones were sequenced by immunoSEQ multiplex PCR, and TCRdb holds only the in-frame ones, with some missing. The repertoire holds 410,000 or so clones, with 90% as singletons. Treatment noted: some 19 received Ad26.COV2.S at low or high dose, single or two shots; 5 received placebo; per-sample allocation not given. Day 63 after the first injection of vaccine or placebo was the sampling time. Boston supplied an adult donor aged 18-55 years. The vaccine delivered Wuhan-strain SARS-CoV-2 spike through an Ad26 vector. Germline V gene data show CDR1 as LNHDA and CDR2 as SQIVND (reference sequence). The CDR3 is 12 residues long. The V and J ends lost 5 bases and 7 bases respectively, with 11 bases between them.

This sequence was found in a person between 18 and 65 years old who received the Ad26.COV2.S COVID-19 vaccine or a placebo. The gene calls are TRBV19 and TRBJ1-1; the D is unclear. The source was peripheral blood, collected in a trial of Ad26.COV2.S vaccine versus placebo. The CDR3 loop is CASSRVSDEAFF. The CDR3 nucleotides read TGTGCCAGTAGTCGCGTGTCTGATGAAGCTTTCTTT.